This T cell receptor beta chain is from a study of blood T cell repertoires in COVID-19. For the study at large: PBMCs, B-cell-depleted T cells, or T cells provided the cDNA or gDNA that made up the material.

Deletions cut 5 bases from V and 3 bases from J, with 13 bases between. Germline-derived CDR1 and CDR2 are WNHNN and SYGVQD (reference sequence). The CDR3 spans 14 residues. Produced via immunoSEQ multiplex PCR; TCRdb's table is partial and in-frame only. The data show 200,000 or so clones, 80% to 90% seen once. All enrollees were roughly 18 to 95 years old and from 20 to 25 US areas. This chain connects TRBV10-1 to TRBJ1-1, with D unresolved. Sequences were obtained from PBMCs or T cells enriched from blood (not recorded which). The sequence derives from a woman in her thirties or forties with acute COVID-19. The CDR3 nucleotides are TGCGCCAGCAGTCCGTTCCCGGGAGACACTGAAGCTTTCTTT. It translates to CASSPFPGDTEAFF.